The clone carrying this T cell receptor (beta chain) was counted ten times or more. The antigen is not known. Quantitative molecular-barcoded 5'-RACE generated the TCR beta libraries. In TCRdb, the 5' RACE reads were re-called with MiXCR into one record per CDR3 protein. This table has tens of thousands of distinct CDR3 sequences, 7.4% appearing once. This sample is drawn from a study of CD8 T cells in ankylosing spondylitis. Study-level points and caveats: Some of these motif variants have turned up before, in reports on reactive arthritis synovial fluid and blood.

The CDR3 covers 15 residues. J was trimmed by 4 bases and V by 6 bases; bases with no gene match: 9. CDR1 SGHAT and CDR2 FQNNGV come from the germline V gene. This clonotype was obtained from a female donor with ankylosing spondylitis or in good health (not recorded which). The V gene is TRBV11-2, the J gene TRBJ2-1; TRBD2 matches at 7 bases. Sequenced sample: blood, either unsorted or a sorted T cell fraction (not recorded which). CDR3 bases: TGTGCCAGCAGTCCTTTGTTGCGGGGGTACAATGAGCAGTTCTTC. Encoded protein: CASSPLLRGYNEQFF.